This T cell receptor beta chain comes out of a study of cytomegalovirus exposure and HLA in healthy donors. The data were produced by immunoSEQ multiplex PCR, yet TCRdb's version contains in-frame clones alone and is incomplete. Here the sample spans hundreds of thousands of clones, 75% to 90% being singletons. A single count supports this clone. Its antigen is unknown. General study findings and limits: Most observed TCR sequences were rare, whereas some public TCRs were detected in many donors.

CDR1 is WNHNN, CDR2 SYGVQD, per germline (reference sequence). V shed 4 bases and J 1 base; nucleotides not matched to a gene: 3. CDR3 length equals 15 residues. V usage is TRBV10-1 and J usage is TRBJ2-3; 9 positions agree with TRBD1. This clonotype originated in a woman younger than 30 in good health and CMV-seronegative. The sample consisted of PBMCs. The CDR3 DNA reads as TGCGCCAGCAGTGCCCGGGACAGGGGCACAGATACGCAGTATTTT. This translates into CASSARDRGTDTQYF.